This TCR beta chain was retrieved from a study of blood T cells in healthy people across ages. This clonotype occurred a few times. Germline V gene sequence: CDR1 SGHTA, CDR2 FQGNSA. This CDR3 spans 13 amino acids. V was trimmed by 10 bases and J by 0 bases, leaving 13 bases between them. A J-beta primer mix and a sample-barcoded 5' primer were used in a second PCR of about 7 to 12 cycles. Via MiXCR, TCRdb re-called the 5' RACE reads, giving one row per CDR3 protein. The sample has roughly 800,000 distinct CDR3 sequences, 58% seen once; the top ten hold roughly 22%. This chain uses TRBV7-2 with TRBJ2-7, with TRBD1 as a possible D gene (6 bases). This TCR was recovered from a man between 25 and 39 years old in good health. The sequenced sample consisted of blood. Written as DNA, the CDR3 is TGTGCCAACTCACAGGGTCCCTCCTACGAGCAGTACTTC. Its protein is CANSQGPSYEQYF.